This entry lists 25 T cell receptor beta chains sequenced from one sample in a study of blood T cells in healthy people across ages. The second PCR ran about 6 to 12 cycles with a sample-barcoded 5' primer and J-beta primers. TCRdb used MiXCR to reprocess the 5' RACE reads, holding one entry per CDR3 protein. The sample contains 1,500,000 or so distinct CDR3 sequences, approximately 60% of which appear only once. Sequenced material: blood. These receptor sequences come from a man aged 18 to 35 in good health.

This chain uses TRBV15 with TRBJ2-2; tentatively, D is TRBD2 (5 bases). Per germline, CDR1 LNHNV and CDR2 YYDKDF (reference sequence). Trimming shortened V by 3 bases and J by 6 bases, and 17 bases separated the two germline ends. CDR3 length: 16 amino acids. The CDR3 is CATSRRFHEGPGELFF. The CDR3, as DNA: TGTGCCACCAGCAGGAGGTTTCACGAGGGCCCCGGGGAGCTGTTTTTT. Based on the CDR3 plus reference TRBV15 and TRBJ2-2, the full variable domain is DAMVIQNPRYQVTQFGKPVTLSCSQTLNHNVMYWYQQKSSQAPKLLFHYYDKDFNNEADTPDNFQSRRPNTSFCFLDIRSPGLGDTAMYLCATSRRFHEGPGELFFGEGSRLTVL.

In its sample, this clonotype was seen once. The J gene is TRBJ2-7, the V gene TRBV3-1; no clear D. The ends were cut back, 0 bases at V and 2 bases at J, with 11 bases in the middle. Germline assignment: CDR1 LGHDT and CDR2 YNNKEL (reference sequence). There are 15 residues in the CDR3. The CDR3 DNA sequence: TGTGCCAGCAGCCAAGATACCACAGCCGCCTACGAGCAGTACTTC. Translation: CASSQDTTAAYEQYF.

This chain joins TRBV4-1 and TRBJ2-5; a possible D gene is TRBD2 (6 bases). Germline V lookup: CDR1 MGHRA, CDR2 YSYEKL. The CDR3 consists of 18 residues. Trimming removed 7 bases at V and 2 bases at J, with 26 bases between. CDR3 bases: TGCGCCAGCACCCGACAGCCGGGACCGGGACTCGGGCAAGAGACCCAGTACTTC. Translating it yields CASTRQPGPGLGQETQYF.

This clonotype was recorded a few times. The chain recombines TRBV20-1 with TRBJ2-1, with D perhaps matching TRBD1 or TRBD2 (6 bases each). V lost 5 bases, J lost 9 bases, and 20 bases lay in between. The CDR3 loop spans 14 amino acids. CDR1 and CDR2 from the germline V gene are DFQATT and SNEGSKA (reference sequence). The CDR3 loop reads CSAPIGTGAFEQFF. In DNA form, the CDR3 reads TGCAGTGCTCCTATAGGGACGGGGGCGTTTGAGCAGTTCTTC.

The CDR3 DNA sequence: TGTGCCAGCAGGAGAGGAAGGAGAGGCTACACCTTC. Encoded protein: CASRRGRRGYTF. The chain employs TRBV27 and TRBJ1-2; no clear D gene. CDR3 length: 12 amino acids. The V end was cut by 6 bases, the J end by 8 bases, with 13 bases between. Germline assignment: CDR1 MNHEY and CDR2 SMNVEV (reference sequence).

This chain uses TRBV3-1 with TRBJ1-1; D gene ambiguous. The germline V gene encodes CDR1 LGHDT and CDR2 YNNKEL (reference sequence). V lost 7 bases to trimming and J lost 1 base, with 7 bases between them. The CDR3 totals 12 residues. Written as DNA, the CDR3 is TGTGCCAGCACCTCCTCGAACACTGAAGCTTTCTTT. It specifies CASTSSNTEAFF.

In its sample, this clonotype was seen a few times. The CDR3 loop is CASSSTHKAGLDGYTF. The CDR3, as DNA: TGTGCCAGCAGTTCTACCCATAAGGCAGGGTTGGATGGCTACACCTTC. V usage is TRBV6-6 and J usage is TRBJ1-2, with a tentative D call TRBD1 (5 bases). This CDR3 is built from 16 residues. Germline CDR1 and CDR2: MNHNY and SVGAGI (reference sequence). Trimming stripped 4 bases from V and 6 bases from J, with 21 bases between.

The chain's CDR3 is CATTPGREGNTEAFF. The CDR3 coding sequence is TGTGCCACCACCCCCGGTAGGGAAGGGAACACTGAAGCTTTCTTT. The V gene is TRBV7-2, the J gene TRBJ1-1, with D uncertain. This CDR3 is 15 amino acids long. The V and J ends lost 10 bases and 1 base respectively, with 19 bases between them. The germline V gene encodes CDR1 SGHTA and CDR2 FQGNSA.

The chain carries TRBV12-3 or TRBV12-4 and TRBJ2-1, with D perhaps given as TRBD1 or TRBD2 (5 bases each). CDR3 length: 15 amino acids. V was clipped by 6 bases and J by 8 bases, with 20 bases between them. The CDR3 DNA sequence: TGTGCCAGCAGGAGCTACGGGACCCCGATGTATGAGCAGTTCTTC. Translating it yields CASRSYGTPMYEQFF.

This sequence joins TRBV7-2 and TRBJ2-7; TRBD2 might be the D (6 bases). The germline V gene has CDR1 SGHTA and CDR2 FQGNSA. Trimming left V 2 bases short and J 0 bases short, with 11 bases between. CDR3 size: 15 residues. The CDR3 nucleotides are TGTGCCAGCAGCTTATGGCGGGGTATCTCCTACGAGCAGTACTTC. The encoded protein is CASSLWRGISYEQYF.

The gene calls are TRBV5-1 and TRBJ2-2; 8 bases are a match to TRBD2. V was pared by 6 bases and J by 1 base, with 5 bases of the junction left unmatched. Germline V gene data show CDR1 as SGHRS and CDR2 as YFSETQ. This CDR3 is 15 amino acids long. The CDR3 bases are TGCGCCAGCAACTATAGCGGGATGAACACCGGGGAGCTGTTTTTT. Its protein is CASNYSGMNTGELFF.

J is TRBJ2-4 and V is TRBV7-9; 11 bases line up with TRBD2. The J call may be wrong; the DNA end is better matched by TRBJ2-5. The CDR3 contains 18 residues. Germline lookup yields CDR1 SEHNR and CDR2 FQNEAQ (reference sequence). This CDR3 is CASSSVAGGVGLTETQYF. The CDR3 DNA sequence: TGTGCCAGCAGCTCCGTAGCGGGAGGGGTTGGGCTAACCGAGACCCAGTACTTC.

The chain employs TRBV5-1 and TRBJ2-3; 8 bases line up with TRBD1. CDR1 and CDR2 from the germline V gene are SGHRS and YFSETQ. The CDR3 length is 15 residues. V dropped 3 bases and J dropped 2; count of bases not matched to a gene: 5. The CDR3 DNA follows: TGCGCCAGCAGCTCGGACAGGGAGGTCACAGATACGCAGTATTTT. Translating gives CASSSDREVTDTQYF.

The rearrangement links TRBV5-1 to TRBJ2-4, with TRBD1 matching 7 bases. Matching the DNA end better, TRBJ2-7 makes the J call doubtful. Germline CDR1 reads SGHRS; CDR2 reads YFSETQ. This CDR3 is 16 amino acids long. CDR3 DNA sequence: TGCGCCAGCAGCTTGGAAACCGACAGGGTGAGCGACGAGCAGTACTTC. It translates to CASSLETDRVSDEQYF.

The rearrangement joins TRBV27 to TRBJ2-5; 14 positions agree with TRBD2. The DNA matches TRBJ2-7 better at its end, which makes the J call doubtful. The CDR3 loop spans 17 amino acids. Germline V lookup: CDR1 MNHEY, CDR2 SMNVEV (reference sequence). CDR3 sequence reads: CASSLTSGGAVNHEQYF. The CDR3 DNA reads TGTGCCAGCAGTCTGACTAGCGGGGGGGCCGTTAACCACGAGCAGTACTTC.

Only a few counts were recorded for this clonotype. V and J are TRBV20-1 and TRBJ2-5; perhaps TRBD1 as D (5 bases). Per germline, CDR1 DFQATT and CDR2 SNEGSKA (reference sequence). This CDR3 is 12 amino acids long. V was cut by 2 bases and J by 3 bases, with 7 bases left in between. The CDR3 DNA reads as TGCAGTGCTAGATCGACAGAAGAGACCCAGTACTTC. As protein: CSARSTEETQYF.

The chain employs TRBV7-9 and TRBJ2-4; maybe TRBD1 (5 bases). This CDR3 has 13 amino acids. The germline V and J ends were trimmed by 5 bases and 13 bases, with 18 bases remaining between them. Germline V gene lookup returns CDR1 SEHNR and CDR2 FQNEAQ (reference sequence). The CDR3 DNA reads TGTGCCAGCAGCCAGGACAACCAGGATGAGCAGTACTTC. Its protein product is CASSQDNQDEQYF.

The chain recombines TRBV10-3 with TRBJ2-1; D is uncertain. CDR3 length equals 11 residues. The V and J ends lost 6 bases and 5 bases respectively, with 5 bases between them. Looked up from germline, CDR1 is ENHRY and CDR2 is SYGVKD. This CDR3 reads CAISTNNEQFF. CDR3 in DNA: TGTGCCATCAGCACCAACAATGAGCAGTTCTTC.

A few counts support this clonotype. This chain uses TRBV28 with TRBJ1-2; possible D gene TRBD1, 5 bases. With 6 bases removed from V and 7 bases from J, the gap between germline ends came to 18 bases. The CDR3 length is 14 residues. CDR1 and CDR2 from the germline V gene are MDHEN and SYDVKM. As DNA, the CDR3 is TGTGCCAGCAGGTCCCGGACACAACGGGGTGGCTACACCTTC. Translation gives CASRSRTQRGGYTF.

The chain couples TRBV7-9 to TRBJ1-5, with D uncertain. Germline CDR1 SEHNR, CDR2 FQNEAQ (reference sequence). Trimming removed 6 bases at V and 4 bases at J, with 13 bases between. The CDR3 loop spans 14 amino acids. The chain's CDR3 is CASRPWLGNQPQHF. CDR3 bases: TGTGCCAGCAGGCCGTGGCTGGGGAATCAGCCCCAGCATTTT.

The chain links TRBV18 to TRBJ2-3, with D tentatively TRBD1 (5 bases). Germline CDR1 reads KGHSH; CDR2 reads LQKENI. The CDR3 is made up of 15 amino acids. V was clipped by 4 bases and J by 0 bases, with 11 bases between them. Here the CDR3 DNA reads TGTGCCAGCTCACAGACAGTAGTTAGCACAGATACGCAGTATTTT. Translating gives CASSQTVVSTDTQYF.

The chain joins TRBV12-3 or TRBV12-4 to TRBJ1-5; TRBD1 aligns across 11 bases. The CDR3 totals 16 residues. Unmatched junction bases numbered 12, after V lost 7 bases and J lost 7 bases. This CDR3 reads CASTLGTGGRAQPQHF. In DNA form, the CDR3 reads TGTGCCAGCACGCTAGGGACAGGGGGACGTGCCCAGCCCCAGCATTTT.

This clonotype was recorded a few times. The chain carries TRBV24-1 and TRBJ1-4; a weak D match, TRBD1 (5 bases). Germline CDR1 is KGHDR and CDR2 is SFDVKD. This CDR3 region has 16 residues. The germline V and J ends were trimmed by 6 bases and 4 bases, with 17 bases remaining between them. The CDR3 loop reads CATSNPRDSVNEKLFF. DNA of the CDR3: TGTGCCACCAGTAATCCTCGGGACTCAGTTAATGAAAAACTGTTTTTT.

This clonotype was seen repeatedly, ten times or more. The gene calls are TRBV12-3 or TRBV12-4 and TRBJ2-7; D not resolved. V dropped 3 bases and J dropped 6 bases, with 9 bases sitting between them. The CDR3 totals 12 residues. The CDR3 is CASSLVGTEQYF. DNA of the CDR3: TGTGCCAGCAGTTTGGTGGGTACCGAGCAGTACTTC.

The chain couples TRBV29-1 to TRBJ1-1; a weak D match, TRBD1 (6 bases). V was clipped by 7 bases and J by 5 bases, with 14 bases between them. Germline CDR1 reads SQVTM; CDR2 reads ANQGSEA. The CDR3 covers 12 residues. For the CDR3, the DNA is TGCAGCGCGGGCGCCCAGGGGACTGAAGCTTTCTTT. Protein: CSAGAQGTEAFF. Variable domain in full (rest from reference TRBV29-1 and TRBJ1-1): SAVISQKPSRDICQRGTSLTIQCQVDSQVTMMFWYRQQPGQSLTLIATANQGSEATYESGFVIDKFPISRPNLTFSTLTVSNMSPEDSSIYLCSAGAQGTEAFFGQGTRLTVV.